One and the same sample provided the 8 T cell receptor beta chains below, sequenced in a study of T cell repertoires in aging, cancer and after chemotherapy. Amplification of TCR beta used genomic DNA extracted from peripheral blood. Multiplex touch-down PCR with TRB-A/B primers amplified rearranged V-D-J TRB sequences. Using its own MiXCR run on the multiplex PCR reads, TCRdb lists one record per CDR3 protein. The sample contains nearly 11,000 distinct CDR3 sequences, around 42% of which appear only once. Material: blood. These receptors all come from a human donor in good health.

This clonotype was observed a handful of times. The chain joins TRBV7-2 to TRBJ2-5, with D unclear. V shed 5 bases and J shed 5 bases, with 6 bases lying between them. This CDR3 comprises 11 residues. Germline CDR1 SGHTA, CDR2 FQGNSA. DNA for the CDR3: TGTGCCAGCAGCCAAGGGGAGACCCAGTACTTC. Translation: CASSQGETQYF.

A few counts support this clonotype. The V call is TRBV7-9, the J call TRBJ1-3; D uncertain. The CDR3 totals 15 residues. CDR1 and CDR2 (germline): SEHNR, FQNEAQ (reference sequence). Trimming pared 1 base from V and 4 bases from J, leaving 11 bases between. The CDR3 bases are TGTGCCAGCAGCTTAGTGGAGGGTGGCGGAAACACCATATATTTT. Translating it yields CASSLVEGGGNTIYF. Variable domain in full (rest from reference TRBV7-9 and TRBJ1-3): DTGVSQNPRHKITKRGQNVTFRCDPISEHNRLYWYRQTLGQGPEFLTYFQNEAQLEKSRLLSDRFSAERPKGSFSTLEIQRTEQGDSAMYLCASSLVEGGGNTIYFGEGSWLTVV.

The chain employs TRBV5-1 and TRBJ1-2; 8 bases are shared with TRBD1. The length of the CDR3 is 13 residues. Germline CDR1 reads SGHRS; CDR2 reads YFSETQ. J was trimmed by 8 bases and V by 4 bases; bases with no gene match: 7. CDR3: CASSLDRVGGYTF. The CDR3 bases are TGCGCCAGCAGCCTGGACAGGGTTGGAGGCTACACCTTC.

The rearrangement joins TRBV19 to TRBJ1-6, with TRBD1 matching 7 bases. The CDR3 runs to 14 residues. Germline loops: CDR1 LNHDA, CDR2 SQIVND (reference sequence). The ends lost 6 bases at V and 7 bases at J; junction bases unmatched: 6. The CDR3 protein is CASRRDSGNSPLHF. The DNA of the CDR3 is TGTGCCAGTAGAAGGGACAGCGGCAATTCACCCCTCCACTTT.

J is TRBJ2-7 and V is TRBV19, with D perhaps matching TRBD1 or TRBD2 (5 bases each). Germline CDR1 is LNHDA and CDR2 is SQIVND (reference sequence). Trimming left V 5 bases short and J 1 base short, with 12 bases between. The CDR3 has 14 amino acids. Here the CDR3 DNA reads TGTGCCAGTAGTGAAGGGACCCTATCCTACGAGCAGTACTTC. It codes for CASSEGTLSYEQYF.

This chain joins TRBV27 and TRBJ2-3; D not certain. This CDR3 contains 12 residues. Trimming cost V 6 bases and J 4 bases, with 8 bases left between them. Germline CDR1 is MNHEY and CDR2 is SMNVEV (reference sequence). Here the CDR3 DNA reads TGTGCCAGCAGCCCACTACCAGATACGCAGTATTTT. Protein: CASSPLPDTQYF.

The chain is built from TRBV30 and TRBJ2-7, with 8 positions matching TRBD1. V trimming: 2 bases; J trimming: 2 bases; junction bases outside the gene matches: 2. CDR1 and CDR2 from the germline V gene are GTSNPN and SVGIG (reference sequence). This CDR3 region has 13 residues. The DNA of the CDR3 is TGTGCCTGGAGTTACAGGGGGGCCTACGAGCAGTACTTC. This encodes CAWSYRGAYEQYF.

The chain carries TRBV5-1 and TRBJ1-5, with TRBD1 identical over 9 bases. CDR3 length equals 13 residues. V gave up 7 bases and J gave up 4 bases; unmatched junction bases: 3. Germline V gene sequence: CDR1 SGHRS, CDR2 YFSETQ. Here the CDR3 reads CASGDRENQPQHF. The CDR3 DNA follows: TGCGCCAGCGGGGACAGGGAAAATCAGCCCCAGCATTTT.